The rows below give T cell receptor beta chains drawn from one sample of a study of graft-versus-host responses after intestinal transplantation. Clones were read by immunoSEQ multiplex PCR, and TCRdb kept only the in-frame ones, dropping some. The repertoire includes 25,000 to 30,000 clones, 70% to 90% of them detected once, and roughly 11% sits in the top ten. The sample was PBMCs, taken around 61 weeks after intestinal transplantation. Receptors were obtained from a human patient who received an intestinal transplant, so some T cells may come from the graft donor. Each CDR3 is given with its conserved first and last residue. Each record gives: clone size, V gene, CDR3 protein. The listing skips clone size in some rows; elsewhere it reads once, few, many or a size class.

size: -
V: TRBV6-5
CDR3: CASRRGQVTYEQYF

size: -
V: TRBV18
CDR3: CASSPGTGANYGYTF

size: -
V: TRBV2
CDR3: CATQGHEQYF

size: -
V: TRBV7-2
CDR3: CASSARGSVTSEFQETQYF

size: -
V: TRBV11-2
CDR3: CASSLVGRASGTDTQYF

size: -
V: TRBV6-5
CDR3: CASSDGRTYEQYF

size: few
V: TRBV7-9
CDR3: CASSLRNTGPEKLFF

size: -
V: TRBV25-1
CDR3: CASSESGGQSTLHF

size: -
V: TRBV7-2
CDR3: CASSLTGTGATGELFF

size: -
V: TRBV7-2
CDR3: CASSYDTPGNEQYF

size: -
V: TRBV29-1
CDR3: CSVVGVAGEDTDTQYF

size: -
V: TRBV27
CDR3: CASSRQGRDNEQFF

size: -
V: TRBV6-1
CDR3: CASYRRDGSEQFF

size: -
V: TRBV27
CDR3: CASSFSNHPGQGKLNTEAFF

size: -
V: TRBV2
CDR3: CASCQGPNQPQHF

size: -
V: TRBV28
CDR3: CATSSVLAGKSYNEQFF

size: -
V: TRBV20-1
CDR3: CSAIQGYGYTF

size: -
V: TRBV14
CDR3: CASSQGAYYEQYF

size: -
V: TRBV28
CDR3: CASMRALNTGELFF

size: -
V: TRBV7-9
CDR3: CASSTGTGGARQETQYF